The rows below give T cell receptor beta chains drawn from one sample of a study of cytomegalovirus exposure and HLA in healthy donors. Sequencing was performed with immunoSEQ multiplex PCR; in TCRdb, only in-frame clones are kept and a portion is missing. The sample includes about 210,000 clones, about 80% of them seen just once. Specimen: PBMCs. Every receptor here comes from a man aged 35 to 55 in good health and CMV-seropositive. CDR3s include the opening cysteine and the closing phenylalanine or tryptophan. D genes are given only for firm matches. Rows may omit the clone size; those that give it use once, few, many or a size class.

cdr3_nt	cdr3_aa	j_call	v_call	clone_size	d_call
TGTGCCAGCAGTGAACAGGGGCCTCCCTACGAGCAGTACTTC	CASSEQGPPYEQYF	TRBJ2-7	TRBV6-1	NA	NA
TGTGCCAGCAGTGGACAGGGGGCTGGCTATGGCTACACCTTC	CASSGQGAGYGYTF	TRBJ1-2	TRBV6-1	once	TRBD1
TGTGCCAGTAGCCAAACCGACATTTACGAGCAGTACTTC	CASSQTDIYEQYF	TRBJ2-7	TRBV19	NA	NA
TGTGCCACCAGCAGAGATCAATCACAGGGTGAAGCTTTCTTT	CATSRDQSQGEAFF	TRBJ1-1	TRBV15	NA	NA
TGTGCCAGCAGTGAACAGACAGGGATCAGAAACACCATATATTTT	CASSEQTGIRNTIYF	TRBJ1-3	TRBV6-1	NA	TRBD1
TGTGCCATCAGTGAGTCGACAGGGGTGGGTAGTTACAATGAGCAGTTCTTC	CAISESTGVGSYNEQFF	TRBJ2-1	TRBV10-3	NA	TRBD1
TGTGCCAGCAGTGGTGGTCGGTGGGATACGCAGTATTTT	CASSGGRWDTQYF	TRBJ2-3	TRBV6-1	NA	NA
TGCGCCAGCAGCCCGGAGGAACTAGCGAGAGCCTACGAGCAGTACTTC	CASSPEELARAYEQYF	TRBJ2-7	TRBV4-1	NA	TRBD2
TGTGCCAGCAGCCCACAAGTTTGGGGACAGGGGATCGATGAGCAGTTCTTC	CASSPQVWGQGIDEQFF	TRBJ2-1	TRBV9	NA	TRBD1
TGTGCCAGCGCCCGGGGGTCTCAAGAGACCCAGTACTTC	CASARGSQETQYF	TRBJ2-5	TRBV25-1	NA	NA
TGTGCCAGCAGTGAACTAGCGGGCACAGATACGCAGTATTTT	CASSELAGTDTQYF	TRBJ2-3	TRBV2	NA	TRBD2
TGTGCCAGCAGCCAGCGGGAGGCTGTTCGCGAGCAGTACTTC	CASSQREAVREQYF	TRBJ2-7	TRBV4-2	NA	TRBD2
TGTGCCAGCTCACCAGGACACCATGTGGGTGGCAATCAGCCCCAGCATTTT	CASSPGHHVGGNQPQHF	TRBJ1-5	TRBV18	NA	NA
TGTGCCAGTAAGGGGCGCGGGAGAGAGAGCGAGCAGTACTTC	CASKGRGRESEQYF	TRBJ2-7	TRBV19	NA	TRBD2
TGCGCCAGCAGCCAAGATAGCGGGACGGACAATGAGCAGTTCTTC	CASSQDSGTDNEQFF	TRBJ2-1	TRBV4-1	NA	TRBD2
TGTGCCAGCAGCTTAACGGGGGTAAACACCGGGGAGCTGTTTTTT	CASSLTGVNTGELFF	TRBJ2-2	TRBV7-9	NA	NA
TGCAGCGCCACAGACGGCTCCTATAATTCACCCCTCCACTTT	CSATDGSYNSPLHF	TRBJ1-6	TRBV29-1	NA	NA
TGTGCCAGCATCTGGAGCGGGGCCTACAATGAGCAGTTCTTC	CASIWSGAYNEQFF	TRBJ2-1	TRBV6-6	NA	TRBD2
TGCGCCAGCAGCCAAGATACCCGGCTAGCGGGAGCCAAAAACATTCAGTACTTC	CASSQDTRLAGAKNIQYF	TRBJ2-4	TRBV4-1	NA	TRBD2
TGTGCCAGCAGCTACGGTGAAACAGGCCTCATTTATGGCTACACCTTC	CASSYGETGLIYGYTF	TRBJ1-2	TRBV12-1	NA	NA
TGCAGCGTTGGGGACAGGGGGAACCAGCCCCAGCATTTT	CSVGDRGNQPQHF	TRBJ1-5	TRBV29-1	NA	TRBD1
TGCGCCAGCAGCTTGGAAACTAGCGGGAGGGCCGCAGGGGAGCTGTTTTTT	CASSLETSGRAAGELFF	TRBJ2-2	TRBV5-1	NA	TRBD2
TGTGCCAGCAGTCCCGACAGGCTTAGCAATCAGCCCCAGCATTTT	CASSPDRLSNQPQHF	TRBJ1-5	TRBV2	NA	NA
TGTGCCAGCAGCTTAGCCCCTACCCGGGACAGGGGATCGGAGACCCAGTACTTC	CASSLAPTRDRGSETQYF	TRBJ2-5	TRBV7-9	NA	TRBD1
TGTGCCAGCAGGAGACTAGCGGGCCAAGAGACCCAGTACTTC	CASRRLAGQETQYF	TRBJ2-5	TRBV6-1	NA	TRBD2
TGTGCCAGCAGTGGGACTAGCGGGAGGACGCAGTACTTC	CASSGTSGRTQYF	TRBJ2-5	TRBV6-5	NA	TRBD2
TGTGCCAGCAGTGGACAGGGGCGAAGGGAGACCCAGTACTTC	CASSGQGRRETQYF	TRBJ2-5	TRBV6-1	NA	TRBD1
TGTGCCAGCAGCCCAACTCGTCTGGCGGAGAACACCGGGGAGCTGTTTTTT	CASSPTRLAENTGELFF	TRBJ2-2	TRBV7-9	NA	NA
TGTGCCAGCACCCCGACAGGGGGCCCCTATGGCTACACCTTC	CASTPTGGPYGYTF	TRBJ1-2	TRBV6-5	NA	TRBD1
TGTGCCAGCAGCTTGCCGTCGGGACTAGCGGGAGAATCCTACAATGAGCAGTTCTTC	CASSLPSGLAGESYNEQFF	TRBJ2-1	TRBV5-6	NA	TRBD2
TGCGCCAGCAGCGGGACAGGGCCCGAAGCTTTCTTT	CASSGTGPEAFF	TRBJ1-1	TRBV5-1	NA	TRBD1
TGTGCCAGCAGCTTAGGCACGAACACCGGGGAGCTGTTTTTT	CASSLGTNTGELFF	TRBJ2-2	TRBV7-3	NA	NA